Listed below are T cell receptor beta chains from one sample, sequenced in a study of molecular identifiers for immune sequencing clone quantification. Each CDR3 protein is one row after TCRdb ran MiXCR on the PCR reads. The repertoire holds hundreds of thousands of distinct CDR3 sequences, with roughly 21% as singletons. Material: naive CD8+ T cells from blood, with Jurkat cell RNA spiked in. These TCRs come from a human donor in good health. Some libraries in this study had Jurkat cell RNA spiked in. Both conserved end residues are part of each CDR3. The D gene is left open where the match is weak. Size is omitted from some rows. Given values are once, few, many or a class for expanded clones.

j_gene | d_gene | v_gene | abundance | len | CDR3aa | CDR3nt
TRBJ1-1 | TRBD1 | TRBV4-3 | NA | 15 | CASSQDRGLGTEASF | TGCGCCAGCAGCCAGGACAGGGGTTTAGGCACTGAAGCTTCCTTT
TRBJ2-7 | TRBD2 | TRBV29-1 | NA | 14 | CSVAPSGSSYEQYF | TGCAGCGTTGCCCCTAGCGGCAGCTCCTACGAGCAGTACTTC
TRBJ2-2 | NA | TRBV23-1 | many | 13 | CASSRSNTGELFF | TGCGCCAGCAGTCGTTCTAACACCGGGGAGCTGTTTTTT
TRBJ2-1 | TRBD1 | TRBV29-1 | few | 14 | CSVRPGGTYNEQFF | TGCAGCGTCCGACCAGGGGGCACCTACAATGAGCAGTTCTTC
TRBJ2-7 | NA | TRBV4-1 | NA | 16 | CASSQDTPPETYEQYF | TGCGCCAGCAGCCAAGATACCCCCCCGGAAACCTACGAGCAGTACTTC
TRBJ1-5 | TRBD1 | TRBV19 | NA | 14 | CASRQGGGDQPQHF | TGTGCCAGTAGGCAGGGGGGTGGCGATCAGCCCCAGCATTTT
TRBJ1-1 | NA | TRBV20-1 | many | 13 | CSASQGLNTEAFF | TGCAGTGCTTCGCAGGGGCTTAACACTGAAGCTTTCTTT
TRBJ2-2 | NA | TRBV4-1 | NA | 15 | CASSQGQVLNGELFF | TGCGCCAGCAGCCAAGGACAGGTCTTGAACGGGGAGCTGTTTTTT
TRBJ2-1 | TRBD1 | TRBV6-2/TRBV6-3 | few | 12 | CASTRGRNEQFF | TGTGCCAGCACCAGGGGGCGGAATGAGCAGTTCTTC
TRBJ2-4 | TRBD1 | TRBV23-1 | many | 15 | CASSRTGGVGVIQYF | TGCGCCAGCAGTCGAACAGGGGGCGTTGGGGTCATTCAGTACTTC
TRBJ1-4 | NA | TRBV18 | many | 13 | CASSPGGNEKLFF | TGTGCCAGCTCACCAGGGGGTAATGAAAAACTGTTTTTT
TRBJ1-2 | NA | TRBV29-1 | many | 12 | CSVDRELYGYTF | TGCAGCGTCGACAGAGAACTTTATGGCTACACCTTC
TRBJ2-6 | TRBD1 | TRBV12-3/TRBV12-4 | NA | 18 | CASALWDRGTPGANVLTF | TGTGCCAGCGCATTATGGGACAGGGGAACTCCTGGGGCCAACGTCCTGACTTTC
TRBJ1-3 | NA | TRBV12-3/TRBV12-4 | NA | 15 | CASHLGEGGGNTIYF | TGTGCCAGCCATTTGGGCGAGGGGGGAGGAAACACCATATATTTT
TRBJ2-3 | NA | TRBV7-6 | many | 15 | CASSLRWEGTDTQYF | TGTGCCAGCAGCTTAAGGTGGGAGGGCACAGATACGCAGTATTTT
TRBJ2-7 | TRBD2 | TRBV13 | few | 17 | CASSYGLAGGPNNEQYF | TGTGCCAGCAGCTACGGACTAGCGGGGGGGCCGAACAACGAGCAGTACTTC
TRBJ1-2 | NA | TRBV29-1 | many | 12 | CSVEVENYGYTF | TGCAGCGTTGAAGTCGAAAACTATGGCTACACCTTC
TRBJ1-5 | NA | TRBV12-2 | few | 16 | CASRLAEEQINQPQHF | TGTGCAAGTCGCTTAGCGGAGGAACAGATTAATCAGCCCCAGCATTTT
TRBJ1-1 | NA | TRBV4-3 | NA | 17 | CASSQDTGGSQNTEAFF | TGCGCCAGCAGCCAAGACACGGGGGGCAGCCAGAACACTGAAGCTTTCTTT
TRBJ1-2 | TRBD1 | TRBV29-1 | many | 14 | CSVLIQGVRDGYTF | TGCAGCGTTCTCATACAGGGGGTCAGAGATGGCTACACCTTC
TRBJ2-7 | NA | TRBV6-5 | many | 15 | CASRTANGPLSEQYF | TGTGCCAGCAGGACAGCCAACGGACCCCTAAGCGAGCAGTACTTC
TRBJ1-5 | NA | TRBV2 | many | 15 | CASSEARGSNQPQHF | TGTGCCAGCAGTGAAGCGCGAGGTAGCAATCAGCCCCAGCATTTT
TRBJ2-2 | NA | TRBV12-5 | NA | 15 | CASGDTGTNTGELFF | TGTGCTAGTGGAGATACCGGGACTAACACCGGGGAGCTGTTTTTT
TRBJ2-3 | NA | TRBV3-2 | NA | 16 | CASSQTGLARTDTQYF | TGTGCCAGCAGCCAGACGGGACTAGCCCGCACAGATACGCAGTATTTT
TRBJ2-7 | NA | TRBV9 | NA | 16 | CASSVEGGQSRDEQYF | TGTGCCAGCAGCGTAGAGGGGGGACAGTCTCGGGACGAGCAGTACTTC
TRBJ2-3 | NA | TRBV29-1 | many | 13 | CSVRTEITDTQYF | TGCAGCGTTCGGACAGAAATCACAGATACGCAGTATTTT
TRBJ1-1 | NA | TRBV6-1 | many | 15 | CASVAWLDRNTEAFF | TGTGCCAGCGTCGCCTGGTTGGATCGGAACACTGAAGCTTTCTTT
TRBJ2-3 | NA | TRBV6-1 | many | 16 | CASTEREAGLIDTQYF | TGTGCCAGCACCGAAAGGGAGGCAGGGTTAATAGATACGCAGTATTTT
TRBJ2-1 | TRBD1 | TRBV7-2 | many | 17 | CASSLAPYLDRYNEQFF | TGTGCCAGCAGCTTAGCCCCTTATTTGGACAGGTACAATGAGCAGTTCTTC
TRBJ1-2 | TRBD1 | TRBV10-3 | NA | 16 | CAISSGTGNLNYGYTF | TGTGCCATCAGTAGCGGGACAGGGAATCTTAACTATGGCTACACCTTC
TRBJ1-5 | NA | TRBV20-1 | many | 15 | CSARIIPVSNQPQHF | TGCAGTGCTAGGATTATCCCAGTTAGCAATCAGCCCCAGCATTTT
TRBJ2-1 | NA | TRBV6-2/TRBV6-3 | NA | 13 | CASSRGLDNEQFF | TGTGCCAGCAGCCGGGGTTTGGACAATGAGCAGTTCTTC
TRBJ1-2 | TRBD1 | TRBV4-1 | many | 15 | CASSQEGEGAWGYTF | TGCGCCAGCAGCCAAGAAGGGGAGGGGGCTTGGGGCTACACCTTC
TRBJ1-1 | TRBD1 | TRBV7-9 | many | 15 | CASSFSPAGGTEAFF | TGTGCCAGCAGCTTTTCCCCGGCAGGGGGCACTGAAGCTTTCTTT